This T cell receptor (beta chain) is from a study of cytomegalovirus exposure and HLA in healthy donors. Primers for the PCR totalled 60 Vbeta and 13 Jbeta. Repertoires were generated with immunoSEQ multiplex PCR, while TCRdb's copy carries only in-frame clones and drops some. The sample lists tens of thousands of clones, almost 80% seen once, with roughly 6% in the top ten. Germline V gene sequence: CDR1 WSHSY, CDR2 SAAADI. The CDR3 contains 14 residues. Deletions cut 3 bases from V and 0 bases from J, with 7 bases between. The sample holds a few counts of this clone. The target antigen is unknown. Donors had nominal health at sampling but likely had unrecorded immune exposures. Findings and caveats of the study: Cytomegalovirus-associated status was assigned to approximately 160 TCR beta chains.

The chain employs TRBV10-2 and TRBJ2-3; tentatively, D is TRBD2 (5 bases). The clonotype comes from a female donor in good health and CMV-seronegative. Source material: PBMCs. CDR3 region: CASSDKRSTDTQYF. The CDR3 DNA sequence: TGCGCCAGCAGTGATAAGCGGAGCACAGATACGCAGTATTTT.